This T cell receptor beta chain was retrieved from a study of OX40 agonist ivuxolimab in advanced cancers. Profiling relied on immunoSEQ multiplex PCR, and the TCRdb table lists in-frame clones only, not all of them. The sample has tens of thousands of clones, approximately 83% seen once. Between the trimmed V and J ends, which lost 8 bases and 2 bases, there was a span of 9 bases. The CDR3 sequence is 12 residues long. Germline CDR1 is MNHNY and CDR2 is SVGAGI (reference sequence). The J gene is TRBJ2-5, the V gene TRBV6-6, with D perhaps TRBD1 or TRBD2 (5 bases each). The sequence derives from an adult with an advanced solid tumor such as melanoma, head and neck, liver or kidney cancer. The source was CD4+ or CD8+ T cells sorted from blood, collected in a trial of the OX40 agonist ivuxolimab. CDR3 amino acids: CASRWGQETQYF. Written as DNA, the CDR3 is TGTGCCAGCCGTTGGGGGCAAGAGACCCAGTACTTC.